This T cell receptor (beta chain) was sequenced in a study of T cells in Graves' hyperthyroidism and ophthalmopathy. Study at large: Peripheral blood was collected at initial diagnosis, before any treatment.

The V gene lost 3 bases and the J gene lost 4 bases, with 9 bases spanning the gap. CDR1 is KGHSH, CDR2 LQKENI, per germline. The CDR3 sequence is 13 residues long. Findings and caveats of the study: Blood also contained most expanded thyroid clonotypes above 0.001.

What was amplified from RNA transcripts were TCR beta CDR3 regions. TCR CDR3 regions were first amplified by RT-PCR with HTBI primers. TCRdb called the multiplex PCR reads again in MiXCR, with one record for every CDR3 protein. Among some 650,000 distinct CDR3 sequences listed, approximately 16% were seen once. About this clonotype: The antigen remains unidentified.

This rearrangement joins TRBV18 to TRBJ2-5; D gene uncertain. The specimen was blood. The TCR originated in a woman aged 40 to 49 with Graves' ophthalmopathy. The CDR3 spells CASSPRERETQYF. DNA of the CDR3: TGTGCCAGCTCACCGCGAGAACGAGAGACCCAGTACTTC. The whole variable domain, remainder taken from reference TRBV18 and TRBJ2-5, is NAGVMQNPRHLVRRRGQEARLRCSPMKGHSHVYWYRQLPEEGLKFMVYLQKENIIDESGMPKERFSAEFPKEGPSILRIQQVVRGDSAAYFCASSPRERETQYFGPGTRLLVL.